Presented here are 24 T cell receptor beta chains from one specimen sequenced in a study of T cell changes during pregnancy in multiple sclerosis. Assay used: immunoSEQ multiplex PCR; TCRdb lists only in-frame clones, some missing. The profile shows around 110,000 clones, roughly nine tenths of them singletons. The sequences come from peripheral blood, collected in the third trimester of pregnancy. The source of these receptors is a female donor with multiple sclerosis, enrolled in a pregnancy study.

CDR3 region: CASSLRGGYTF. The CDR3, as DNA: TGTGCCAGTAGCCTCAGGGGTGGCTACACCTTC. The chain has TRBV19 and TRBJ1-2; tentatively, D is TRBD1 (6 bases). This CDR3 spans 11 amino acids. V was pared by 6 bases and J by 7 bases, with 9 bases between. Germline CDR1 reads LNHDA; CDR2 reads SQIVND (reference sequence).

The chain carries TRBV6-1 and TRBJ1-3, with a tentative D call TRBD1 (6 bases). V was pared by 2 bases and J by 2 bases, with 10 bases between. The CDR3 extends over 15 amino acids. The germline CDR1 and CDR2 sequences are MNHNS and SASEGT. The chain's CDR3 is CASSEIRGPGNTIYF. The CDR3 DNA follows: TGTGCCAGCAGTGAAATCAGGGGCCCTGGAAACACCATATATTTT.

The J gene is TRBJ2-1, the V gene TRBV5-1, with TRBD2 as a possible D gene (5 bases). In germline, CDR1 is SGHRS, CDR2 YFSETQ. V was pared by 0 bases and J by 10 bases, with 17 bases between. This CDR3 has 15 residues. CDR3 amino acids: CASSLAAGLGYEQFF. The CDR3 nucleotides read TGCGCCAGCAGCTTGGCGGCGGGTCTAGGTTACGAGCAGTTCTTC.

The V call is TRBV19, the J call TRBJ1-5; no firm D call. V lost 6 bases and J 1 base, leaving 10 bases between the germline ends. The CDR3 extends over 14 amino acids. CDR1 is LNHDA, CDR2 SQIVND, per germline (reference sequence). This CDR3 reads CASSAGASNQPQHF. The CDR3, as DNA: TGTGCCAGTAGCGCGGGAGCCAGCAATCAGCCCCAGCATTTT. The full variable domain, with the rest looked up from reference TRBV19 and TRBJ1-5, is DGGITQSPKYLFRKEGQNVTLSCEQNLNHDAMYWYRQDPGQGLRLIYYSQIVNDFQKGDIAEGYSVSREKKESFPLTVTSAQKNPTAFYLCASSAGASNQPQHFGDGTRLSIL.

J is TRBJ2-4 and V is TRBV6-5, with 7 bases that match TRBD1. The CDR3 is made up of 15 amino acids. V shed 5 bases and J 7 bases; nucleotides not matched to a gene: 11. The germline gives CDR1 MNHEY, CDR2 SVGAGI. This CDR3 is CASSRSQGTGNIQYF. DNA of the CDR3: TGTGCCAGCAGTAGATCACAGGGGACCGGCAACATTCAGTACTTC.

This chain uses TRBV19 with TRBJ2-1; 12 bases fit TRBD2. The germline gives CDR1 LNHDA, CDR2 SQIVND (reference sequence). This CDR3 is 19 amino acids long. J lost 4 bases, V lost 3 bases, and 13 bases had no gene match. The CDR3 here is CASSMRSASGGADYNEQFF. For the CDR3, the DNA is TGTGCCAGTAGTATGAGGTCCGCTAGCGGGGGGGCAGATTACAATGAGCAGTTCTTC.

J is TRBJ1-5 and V is TRBV18; D not certain. V dropped 7 bases and J dropped 5 bases, with 15 bases sitting between them. In germline, CDR1 is KGHSH, CDR2 LQKENI. This CDR3 is built from 14 residues. The DNA for the CDR3 is TGTGCCAGCTACCCCCGGGGAGCGGATCAGCCCCAGCATTTT. Amino acid sequence: CASYPRGADQPQHF.

The chain uses TRBV6-4 and TRBJ2-1, with TRBD1 identical over 10 bases. After removal of 0 bases from V and 3 bases from J, the junction contained 5 bases not matched to a gene. The CDR3 consists of 17 residues. Germline V CDR1 and CDR2: MRHNA, SNTAGT. CDR3 region: CASSDSAGQGIYNEQFF. The CDR3 nucleotides are TGTGCCAGCAGTGACTCTGCGGGACAGGGGATCTACAATGAGCAGTTCTTC.

The rearrangement uses TRBV19 and TRBJ2-7, with D perhaps matching TRBD2 (7 bases). V lost 5 bases, J lost 2 bases, and 13 bases lay in between. The germline V gene encodes CDR1 LNHDA and CDR2 SQIVND (reference sequence). The CDR3 sequence is 14 residues long. CDR3: CASSGGAGPYEQYF. CDR3 DNA: TGTGCCAGTAGTGGGGGGGCAGGACCCTACGAGCAGTACTTC.

This clone was observed once. The rearrangement joins TRBV7-9 to TRBJ2-1, with TRBD2 matching over 8 bases. This CDR3 is built from 11 residues. J gave up 9 bases and V 5 bases, and 0 bases lay outside the gene matches. Germline V CDR1 and CDR2: SEHNR, FQNEAQ (reference sequence). The CDR3 protein is CASSSGSEQFF. The CDR3 region has the DNA TGTGCCAGCAGCAGCGGGAGTGAGCAGTTCTTC.

This clone was recorded only once. The V call is TRBV14, the J call TRBJ2-7; tentatively, D is TRBD1 (5 bases). The CDR3 spans 12 residues. The V end lost 6 bases, the J end lost 3 bases, and 9 bases lay between the germline ends. Per the germline V gene, CDR1 is SGHDN and CDR2 is FVKESK. Here the CDR3 reads CASSTGYYEQYF. The CDR3 DNA is TGTGCCAGCAGTACAGGTTACTACGAGCAGTACTTC.

V and J are TRBV30 and TRBJ2-5; a weak D match, TRBD1 (5 bases). The CDR3 sequence is 12 residues long. Between the trimmed V and J ends, which lost 4 bases and 4 bases, there was a span of 10 bases. Germline V gives CDR1 GTSNPN, CDR2 SVGIG (reference sequence). CDR3 region: CAWIEQGETQYF. CDR3 nucleotide sequence: TGTGCCTGGATAGAGCAGGGAGAGACCCAGTACTTC.

The chain couples TRBV7-3 to TRBJ2-3; the match to TRBD2 covers 9 bases. V shed 1 base and J 2 bases; nucleotides not matched to a gene: 4. CDR1 SGHTA and CDR2 FQGTGA come from the germline V gene. This CDR3 has 16 amino acids. CDR3 sequence reads: CASSLIPSGDTDTQYF. The CDR3 nucleotides are TGTGCCAGCAGCTTAATTCCTAGCGGGGACACAGATACGCAGTATTTT.

V gene TRBV7-3 combines with J gene TRBJ2-1; 8 bases are a match to TRBD2. Germline V CDR1 and CDR2: SGHTA, FQGTGA. CDR3 length: 16 amino acids. After removal of 0 bases from V and 5 bases from J, the junction contained 6 bases not matched to a gene. The CDR3 loop is CASSLTGTRLHNEQFF. CDR3 DNA sequence: TGTGCCAGCAGCTTAACCGGGACTAGGCTTCACAATGAGCAGTTCTTC.

The V and J genes are TRBV25-1 and TRBJ2-7; D is ambiguous. Trimming cost V 4 bases and J 9 bases, with 19 bases left between them. The V gene's germline CDR1 is MGHDK and CDR2 SYGVNS. The CDR3 spans 14 residues. CDR3 in DNA: TGTGCCAGCAGTGTTGACACCGTTCCCGCGTCGCAGTACTTC. Translation gives CASSVDTVPASQYF.

The chain has TRBV9 and TRBJ2-1, with 8 positions matching TRBD2. The germline V gene has CDR1 SGDLS and CDR2 YYNGEE. The CDR3 extends over 16 amino acids. J was trimmed by 8 bases and V by 0 bases; bases with no gene match: 10. The CDR3 sequence is CASSVGARTGGDEQFF. Here the CDR3 DNA reads TGTGCCAGCAGCGTAGGCGCAAGGACGGGGGGGGATGAGCAGTTCTTC.

This clone was found a few times. The V and J genes are TRBV27 and TRBJ1-1, with D perhaps TRBD1 (6 bases). Trimming stripped 5 bases from V and 5 bases from J, with 12 bases between. The CDR3 has 13 residues. Germline loops: CDR1 MNHEY, CDR2 SMNVEV (reference sequence). The CDR3 region is CASSQYRETEAFF. The DNA for the CDR3 is TGTGCCAGCAGTCAGTACAGGGAGACTGAAGCTTTCTTT.

The rearrangement joins TRBV27 to TRBJ2-3, with D perhaps TRBD2 (7 bases). The length of the CDR3 is 16 residues. The V and J ends lost 2 bases and 4 bases respectively, with 16 bases between them. Germline values: CDR1 MNHEY, CDR2 SMNVEV (reference sequence). CDR3 sequence: CASSLGVGGAADTQYF. The DNA of the CDR3 is TGTGCCAGCAGTTTAGGAGTGGGGGGGGCGGCAGATACGCAGTATTTT.

The chain joins TRBV10-3 to TRBJ2-7, with 12 nucleotides matching TRBD2. The CDR3 is made up of 18 amino acids. V lost 0 bases and J lost 0; bases outside the gene matches: 6. The germline CDR1 and CDR2 sequences are ENHRY and SYGVKD. The CDR3 protein is CAISESSMTSGSSYEQYF. The CDR3 DNA reads as TGTGCCATCAGTGAGTCGTCTATGACTAGCGGGAGCTCCTACGAGCAGTACTTC.

The rearrangement uses TRBV25-1 and TRBJ2-7; 11 positions match TRBD2. Germline V gene data show CDR1 as MGHDK and CDR2 as SYGVNS. V was pared by 4 bases and J by 3 bases, with 5 bases of the junction left unmatched. The CDR3 has 15 residues. The CDR3 DNA follows: TGTGCCAGCAGTGGGGGACTAGCGGAACTCTACGAGCAGTACTTC. The encoded protein is CASSGGLAELYEQYF.

This sequence joins TRBV6-1 and TRBJ2-1, with 13 positions matching TRBD2. This CDR3 contains 15 residues. V lost 5 bases and J lost 5; bases outside the gene matches: 3. Germline assignment: CDR1 MNHNS and CDR2 SASEGT. CDR3 DNA sequence: TGTGCCAGCAGTCTACTAGCGGGGGGGCACAATGAGCAGTTCTTC. Translating gives CASSLLAGGHNEQFF.

The V and J genes are TRBV5-6 and TRBJ2-1, with unresolved D. The germline V and J ends were trimmed by 2 bases and 0 bases, with 18 bases remaining between them. The CDR3 covers 18 residues. Germline CDR1 reads SGHDT; CDR2 reads YYEEEE. The chain's CDR3 is CASSFLLRGRSSYNEQFF. The DNA for the CDR3 is TGTGCCAGCAGCTTTCTTCTAAGAGGCCGAAGCTCCTACAATGAGCAGTTCTTC. Drawing the rest from reference TRBV5-6 and TRBJ2-1, the complete variable domain is DAGVTQSPTHLIKTRGQQVTLRCSPKSGHDTVSWYQQALGQGPQFIFQYYEEEERQRGNFPDRFSGHQFPNYSSELNVNALLLGDSALYLCASSFLLRGRSSYNEQFFGPGTRLTVL.

Written as DNA, the CDR3 is TGTGCCAGCAGCTTGGCTTGGAGGTCACGGCACAATGAGCAGTTCTTC. Its protein is CASSLAWRSRHNEQFF. The chain couples TRBV5-8 to TRBJ2-1, with a weak D call TRBD2 (5 bases). The CDR3 is made up of 16 amino acids. The germline V gene encodes CDR1 SGHTS and CDR2 YDEGEE. V lost 0 bases to trimming and J lost 5 bases, with 15 bases between them.

The genes are TRBV10-3 and TRBJ2-5; 8 bases are a match to TRBD1. This CDR3 region has 13 residues. Germline assignment: CDR1 ENHRY and CDR2 SYGVKD. Trimming cost V 8 bases and J 5 bases; bases outside gene matches: 7. This CDR3 reads CAIGGRGQETQYF. In DNA, the CDR3 is TGTGCCATCGGAGGCAGGGGGCAGGAGACCCAGTACTTC.